Below, 17 T cell receptor beta chains from the same sample are listed, as sequenced in a study of shared clonotypes between healthy human individuals. Sequenced by immunoSEQ multiplex PCR; TCRdb stores in-frame clones only, minus some. The table has 550,000 to 600,000 clones, nearly 98% seen once; the top ten hold 0.3%. CD8 cells regarded as naive lacked CD45RO, were positively chosen for CCR7, and omitted terminally differentiated effector memory CD45RA+ cells. The material sequenced was naive CD8+ T cells sorted from blood. The receptors originated from a man aged 25 to 40 in good health.

To note about this clone: Different DNA sequences within this sample yield the same CDR3. The chain employs TRBV7-9 and TRBJ2-7, with D possibly matching TRBD1 (6 bases). CDR1 is SEHNR and CDR2 is FQNEAQ in the germline V gene (reference sequence). The length of the CDR3 is 14 residues. Trimming removed 6 bases from V and 4 bases from J, with 16 bases in between. The CDR3 spells CASSLRDNPYEQYF. In DNA form, the CDR3 reads TGTGCCAGCAGTCTCCGGGACAATCCTTACGAGCAGTACTTC.

The chain employs TRBV11-3 and TRBJ2-1; 7 bases agree with TRBD2. The CDR3 consists of 15 residues. J was trimmed by 6 bases and V by 2 bases; bases with no gene match: 7. Looked up from germline, CDR1 is SGHNT and CDR2 is YENEEA. CDR3 residues: CASSLYSGGLNEQFF. The CDR3 region has the DNA TGTGCCAGCAGCTTATACTCGGGAGGTCTCAATGAGCAGTTCTTC.

The rearrangement joins TRBV13 to TRBJ2-7, with TRBD1 as a possible D gene (5 bases). Trimming took off 5 bases at V and 2 bases at J, with 10 bases between the two ends. This CDR3 spans 13 amino acids. Germline loops: CDR1 PRHDT, CDR2 FYEKMQ (reference sequence). CDR3 loop: CASSPLGPYEQYF. The CDR3 nucleotides read TGTGCCAGCAGCCCATTGGGGCCCTACGAGCAGTACTTC.

This clone has just one count. The V gene is TRBV29-1, the J gene TRBJ1-2; 7 nucleotides align to TRBD1. The CDR3 totals 12 residues. Germline values: CDR1 SQVTM, CDR2 ANQGSEA. V shed 4 bases and J 8 bases; nucleotides not matched to a gene: 7. The CDR3 DNA is TGCAGCGTTGTCGACAGGGTCGGCGGCTACACCTTC. It translates to CSVVDRVGGYTF.

The chain is built from TRBV5-1 and TRBJ1-2; 7 nucleotides line up with TRBD1. The germline gives CDR1 SGHRS, CDR2 YFSETQ. Losses at the gene ends were 0 bases for V and 8 bases for J; bases not matched to a gene: 10. There are 15 residues in the CDR3. The CDR3: CASSLGDRDREGYTF. The DNA for the CDR3 is TGCGCCAGCAGCTTGGGCGACAGGGACCGGGAAGGCTACACCTTC.

This clone was counted a single time. DNA of the CDR3: TGTGCCAGTAGTATAATTCAGGGGAACGAGCAGTTCTTC. Its protein product is CASSIIQGNEQFF. The chain links TRBV19 to TRBJ2-1; TRBD1 is a possible D gene (6 bases). V dropped 2 bases and J dropped 10 bases, with 12 bases sitting between them. Germline V gene data show CDR1 as LNHDA and CDR2 as SQIVND (reference sequence). This CDR3 has 13 residues.

In nucleotides, the CDR3 is TGTGCCAGCCAATCCGGGCGGGAGAATAACTACGAGCAGTACTTC. It specifies CASQSGRENNYEQYF. J is TRBJ2-7 and V is TRBV2, with 7 bases aligning to TRBD2. The CDR3 is made up of 15 amino acids. The junction had 13 bases not matched to a gene; V was cut back by 8 bases and J by 3 bases. The germline CDR1 and CDR2 sequences are SNHLY and FYNNEI.

The rearrangement uses TRBV29-1 and TRBJ2-1; maybe TRBD2 (6 bases). The germline V and J ends were trimmed by 3 bases and 7 bases, with 10 bases remaining between them. The CDR3 sequence is 12 residues long. CDR1 and CDR2 (germline): SQVTM, ANQGSEA. DNA of the CDR3: TGCAGCGTTGAGCGGGATTCTAATGAGCAGTTCTTC. Its translation is CSVERDSNEQFF.

The chain links TRBV7-8 to TRBJ2-7; D uncertain. The V end was cut by 0 bases, the J end by 4 bases, with 7 bases between. CDR3 length: 13 amino acids. Per germline, CDR1 SGHVS and CDR2 FQNEAQ. CDR3 residues: CASSLAAGYEQYF. For the CDR3, the DNA is TGTGCCAGCAGCTTAGCTGCCGGATACGAGCAGTACTTC.

The rearrangement links TRBV7-8 to TRBJ2-1, with 8 bases identical to TRBD2. V shed 5 bases, J shed 10 bases, and the junction held 16 bases outside the gene matches. This CDR3 has 16 amino acids. The germline V gene encodes CDR1 SGHVS and CDR2 FQNEAQ. CDR3 sequence: CASSLRDSGIIPEQFF. The CDR3 DNA is TGTGCCAGCAGCCTCCGGGATAGCGGGATCATCCCCGAGCAGTTCTTC.

This clone appeared once. The chain carries TRBV11-2 and TRBJ2-7; possible D gene TRBD1, 5 bases. The germline CDR1 and CDR2 sequences are SGHAT and FQNNGV. This CDR3 is 16 amino acids long. V dropped 8 bases and J dropped 0 bases, with 20 bases sitting between them. The DNA for the CDR3 is TGTGCCAGCCGCACCTACAGGACACCTTACTCCTACGAGCAGTACTTC. It yields the protein CASRTYRTPYSYEQYF.

The chain is built from TRBV7-9 and TRBJ2-5; D is tentatively TRBD1 or TRBD2 (5 bases each). This CDR3 spans 16 amino acids. Trimming removed 1 base from V and 4 bases from J, with 16 bases in between. CDR1 and CDR2 (germline): SEHNR, FQNEAQ (reference sequence). The CDR3 is CASSLDGTEFLETQYF. The CDR3 bases are TGTGCCAGCAGCTTAGATGGGACGGAGTTTTTAGAGACCCAGTACTTC.

The chain has TRBV6-5 and TRBJ2-7; D not certain. The CDR3 runs 12 residues. Germline values: CDR1 MNHEY, CDR2 SVGAGI. V was clipped by 5 bases and J by 2 bases, with 7 bases between them. The CDR3 DNA reads as TGTGCCAGCAGTCCTAACACCTACGAGCAGTACTTC. Its translation is CASSPNTYEQYF.

The chain is built from TRBV6-4 and TRBJ1-5; tentatively, D is TRBD1 (5 bases). Per the germline V gene, CDR1 is MRHNA and CDR2 is SNTAGT. The CDR3 covers 17 residues. V lost 7 bases, J lost 0 bases, and 19 bases lay in between. CDR3 loop: CASTLKGIPYSNQPQHF. The CDR3 DNA is TGTGCCAGCACCTTAAAGGGGATCCCGTATAGCAATCAGCCCCAGCATTTT.

The CDR3 sequence is CASQKVYTGELFF. The CDR3, as DNA: TGTGCCAGCCAAAAGGTTTACACCGGGGAGCTGTTTTTT. The J gene is TRBJ2-2, the V gene TRBV9; the D is unclear. The V end was cut by 7 bases, the J end by 3 bases, with 10 bases between. The CDR3 extends over 13 amino acids. CDR1 SGDLS and CDR2 YYNGEE come from the germline V gene.

This rearrangement joins TRBV7-2 to TRBJ1-4; D is possibly TRBD1 (6 bases). Trimming stripped 4 bases from V and 0 bases from J, with 15 bases between. The V gene's germline CDR1 is SGHTA and CDR2 FQGNSA. The CDR3 length is 17 residues. DNA of the CDR3: TGTGCCAGCAGCTCATTAGGGGCAGGGGCAACTAATGAAAAACTGTTTTTT. This translates into CASSSLGAGATNEKLFF.

CDR3 sequence: CASSEGGTDLGYNEQFF. The CDR3 nucleotides are TGTGCCAGCAGTGAAGGAGGGACAGACCTAGGCTACAATGAGCAGTTCTTC. The genes are TRBV6-1 and TRBJ2-1; 7 positions match TRBD1. Trimming at V came to 1 base and at J to 3 bases, leaving 9 bases not matched to a gene. Germline V CDR1 and CDR2: MNHNS, SASEGT. This CDR3 is built from 17 residues.